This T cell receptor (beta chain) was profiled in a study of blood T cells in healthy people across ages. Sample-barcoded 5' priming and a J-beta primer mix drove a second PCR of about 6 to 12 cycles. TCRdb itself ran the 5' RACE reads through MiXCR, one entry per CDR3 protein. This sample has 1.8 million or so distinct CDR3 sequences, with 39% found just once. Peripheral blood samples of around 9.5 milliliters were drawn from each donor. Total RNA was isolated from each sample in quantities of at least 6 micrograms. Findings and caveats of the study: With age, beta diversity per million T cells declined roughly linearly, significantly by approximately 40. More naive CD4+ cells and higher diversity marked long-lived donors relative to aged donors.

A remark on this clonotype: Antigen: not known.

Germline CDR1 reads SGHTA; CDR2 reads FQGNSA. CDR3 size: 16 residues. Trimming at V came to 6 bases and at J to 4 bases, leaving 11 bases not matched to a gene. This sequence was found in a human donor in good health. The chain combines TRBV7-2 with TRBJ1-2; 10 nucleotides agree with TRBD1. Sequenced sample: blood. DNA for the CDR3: TGTGCCAGCAGTGGGACAGGGGATCTAAGGCGCTATGGCTACACCTTC. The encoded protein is CASSGTGDLRRYGYTF. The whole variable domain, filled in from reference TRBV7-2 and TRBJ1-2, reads GAGVSQSPSNKVTEKGKDVELRCDPISGHTALYWYRQSLGQGLEFLIYFQGNSAPDKSGLPSDRFSAERTGGSVSTLTIQRTQQEDSAVYLCASSGTGDLRRYGYTFGSGTRLTVV.